One and the same sample provided the 22 T cell receptor beta chains below, sequenced in a study of blood T cell repertoires in COVID-19 (TCRdb year 2020). Library preparation was by the immunoSEQ multiplex PCR assay. TCRdb holds this immuneACCESS table with in-frame rearrangements only. Some clones are missing; in checked studies, unresolved V genes explain under half, and the rest has no known cause. The table for this sample lists over 95,000 clones; roughly 76% of them were counted only once. 8.5% to 12% of the sample comes from the top ten. Sequencing was carried out using peripheral blood. The receptors derive from a human donor in a cohort sampled during active COVID-19.

The V call is TRBV20-1, the J call TRBJ1-1; TRBD1 is a possible D gene (5 bases). V lost 3 bases to trimming and J lost 4 bases, with 12 bases between them. This CDR3 has 13 amino acids. Germline lookup yields CDR1 DFQATT and CDR2 SNEGSKA (reference sequence). CDR3 DNA: TGCAGTGCTAGTCAGGGTCGGAGCACTGAAGCTTTCTTT. Translating it yields CSASQGRSTEAFF.

Worth noting for this clone: Mismatch with germline at one junction end may stem from a read error. The chain recombines TRBV18 with TRBJ2-7; D is uncertain. This CDR3 is built from 12 residues. From germline, CDR1 is KGHSH and CDR2 LQKENI. The CDR3 sequence: CASSGDSDEQYF. In DNA, the CDR3 is TGTGCCAGCTCAGGAGACTCCGACGAGCAGTACTTC.

This clone showed up just once. The chain employs TRBV13 and TRBJ2-7; D gene uncertain. Germline-derived CDR1 and CDR2 are PRHDT and FYEKMQ (reference sequence). CDR3 length: 14 amino acids. Trimming stripped 0 bases from V and 4 bases from J, with 10 bases between. The chain's CDR3 is CASSLGSGRYEQYF. The DNA of the CDR3 is TGTGCCAGCAGCTTAGGGAGTGGGCGATACGAGCAGTACTTC.

This clone was seen a few times. The CDR3 DNA reads as TGTGCCATCAGTGAGTCCCCCAGGGCCTGGGGCTACACCTTC. Protein sequence: CAISESPRAWGYTF. The V call is TRBV10-3, the J call TRBJ1-2; perhaps TRBD1 as D (5 bases). Germline-derived CDR1 and CDR2 are ENHRY and SYGVKD. V lost 0 bases to trimming and J lost 8 bases, with 13 bases between them. This CDR3 spans 14 amino acids.

This chain uses TRBV19 with TRBJ2-6; maybe TRBD2 (5 bases). The germline V and J ends were trimmed by 6 bases and 4 bases, with 7 bases remaining between them. The CDR3 runs to 13 residues. The V gene's germline CDR1 is LNHDA and CDR2 SQIVND (reference sequence). The CDR3 loop reads CASRRAGANVLTF. In DNA form, the CDR3 reads TGTGCCAGTAGGAGGGCCGGGGCCAACGTCCTGACTTTC.

The chain employs TRBV18 and TRBJ2-7, with D perhaps matching TRBD2 (7 bases). Per germline, CDR1 KGHSH and CDR2 LQKENI. The CDR3 runs 16 residues. Trimming took off 2 bases at V and 5 bases at J, with 19 bases between the two ends. Here the CDR3 DNA reads TGTGCCAGCTCACCAAGACAGGCCCGGGGGGCGGACGAGCAGTACTTC. Translated, it gives CASSPRQARGADEQYF.

This clone has just one count. V and J are TRBV4-3 and TRBJ2-2; 7 positions agree with TRBD2. V trimming: 0 bases; J trimming: 5 bases; junction bases outside the gene matches: 9. Germline CDR1 reads LGHNA; CDR2 reads YSLEER. The CDR3 is made up of 17 amino acids. CDR3 sequence: CASSQDLGGFRTGELFF. In nucleotides, the CDR3 is TGCGCCAGCAGCCAAGATCTGGGGGGGTTTCGGACCGGGGAGCTGTTTTTT.

The chain combines TRBV30 with TRBJ2-1; the match to TRBD1 covers 7 bases. The V gene's germline CDR1 is GTSNPN and CDR2 SVGIG (reference sequence). The CDR3 length is 14 residues. V lost 4 bases, J lost 6 bases, and 9 bases stayed unmatched. CDR3 sequence (DNA): TGTGCCTGGACTACGAGGACAGGAACCAATGAGCAGTTCTTC. Translated: CAWTTRTGTNEQFF.

The rearrangement links TRBV12-5 to TRBJ2-7; TRBD1 agrees at 10 bases. This CDR3 comprises 14 residues. With V trimmed by 7 bases and J by 3 bases, 6 bases remained unmatched. The germline V gene has CDR1 LGHNT and CDR2 FRNRAP. CDR3 sequence: CASARDRGLYEQYF. The CDR3 coding sequence is TGTGCTAGTGCCCGGGACAGGGGCCTCTACGAGCAGTACTTC.

The chain is built from TRBV7-9 and TRBJ1-4, with TRBD1 matching 7 bases. The germline CDR1 and CDR2 sequences are SEHNR and FQNEAQ (reference sequence). Losses at the gene ends were 5 bases for V and 4 bases for J; bases not matched to a gene: 10. The CDR3 totals 16 residues. The CDR3 is CASSRPGTDINEKLFF. The CDR3 DNA is TGTGCCAGCAGCCGTCCCGGGACAGATATTAATGAAAAACTGTTTTTT.

V usage is TRBV18 and J usage is TRBJ1-1, with D possibly being TRBD1 (5 bases). CDR1 and CDR2 from the germline V gene are KGHSH and LQKENI. This CDR3 contains 13 residues. Trimming took 2 bases from V and 7 from J, leaving 11 bases between them. The CDR3 DNA sequence: TGTGCCAGCTCACCAGGGGCGCTTGGTGAAGCTTTCTTT. It yields the protein CASSPGALGEAFF.

V is TRBV7-2 and J is TRBJ1-2; TRBD1 matches at 10 bases. The V and J ends lost 1 base and 13 bases, in that order; junction bases with no gene match: 12. CDR1 SGHTA and CDR2 FQGNSA come from the germline V gene. This CDR3 is 15 amino acids long. The CDR3 sequence: CASSLVGGQGSLGTF. CDR3 in DNA: TGTGCCAGCAGCTTAGTCGGGGGACAGGGGAGTCTGGGCACCTTC.

The rearrangement uses TRBV21-1 and TRBJ2-2; the D call TRBD2 from the table was never checked on the DNA. TRBV21-1 is noted as a pseudogene. The CDR3 covers 17 residues. For the CDR3, the DNA is TGTGCCAGCAGCAAAGGAACGGGAGGAACGAACACCGGGGAGCTGTTTTTT. Amino acid sequence: CASSKGTGGTNTGELFF.

This sequence joins TRBV28 and TRBJ1-4; tentatively, D is TRBD1 (6 bases). The ends were cut back, 2 bases at V and 0 bases at J, with 7 bases in the middle. This CDR3 comprises 15 residues. CDR1 is MDHEN and CDR2 is SYDVKM in the germline V gene. DNA of the CDR3: TGTGCCAGCAGTTTACCAGGGGCAACTAATGAAAAACTGTTTTTT. This translates into CASSLPGATNEKLFF.

The chain uses TRBV19 and TRBJ1-1; 8 bases fit TRBD1. There are 14 residues in the CDR3. V gave up 5 bases and J gave up 4 bases; unmatched junction bases: 6. The V gene's germline CDR1 is LNHDA and CDR2 SQIVND (reference sequence). The CDR3 sequence is CASSQTGDFTEAFF. The DNA of the CDR3 is TGTGCCAGTAGTCAGACAGGGGACTTCACTGAAGCTTTCTTT.

This clone was detected a few times. The V gene is TRBV13, the J gene TRBJ2-7; the match to TRBD2 covers 10 bases. This CDR3 region has 16 residues. V was clipped by 6 bases and J by 2 bases; unmatched bases: 10. Germline CDR1 PRHDT, CDR2 FYEKMQ (reference sequence). As DNA, the CDR3 is TGTGCCAGCAGACCGAAAGCAGCGGGAGGGCCCTACGAGCAGTACTTC. It is translated as CASRPKAAGGPYEQYF.

V gene TRBV5-6 combines with J gene TRBJ1-5; D ambiguous. Germline assignment: CDR1 SGHDT and CDR2 YYEEEE. The CDR3 has 15 amino acids. Trimming took 4 bases from V and 5 from J, leaving 16 bases between them. Here the CDR3 reads CASSPGIMDHQPQHF. CDR3 sequence (DNA): TGTGCCAGCAGCCCGGGAATAATGGACCATCAGCCCCAGCATTTT.

CDR3 sequence: CSVVHGGQGYTF. In DNA, the CDR3 is TGCAGCGTTGTACACGGGGGACAGGGTTACACCTTC. The rearrangement joins TRBV29-1 to TRBJ1-2; TRBD1 aligns across 9 bases. This CDR3 is built from 12 residues. The J segment lost 11 bases and the V segment lost 4 bases, leaving 8 bases of the junction unmatched. The germline V gene has CDR1 SQVTM and CDR2 ANQGSEA.

The chain recombines TRBV7-9 with TRBJ1-6; TRBD1 agrees at 7 bases. The CDR3 has 13 amino acids. The germline V gene encodes CDR1 SEHNR and CDR2 FQNEAQ (reference sequence). With 5 bases clipped from V and 10 bases from J, the junction kept 5 bases outside the gene matches. This chain's CDR3 is CASSPDRKSPLHF. CDR3 nucleotide sequence: TGTGCCAGCAGCCCGGACAGGAAGTCACCCCTCCACTTT.

The gene calls are TRBV3-1 (or the pseudogene TRBV3-2) and TRBJ2-7, with D possibly matching TRBD2 (6 bases). Germline V lookup: CDR1 LGHDT, CDR2 YNNKEL (reference sequence). This CDR3 region has 14 residues. With 1 base removed from V and 5 bases from J, the gap between germline ends came to 12 bases. The CDR3 DNA sequence: TGTGCCAGCAGCCAAGGGGACTCGTGGGACGAGCAGTACTTC. It codes for CASSQGDSWDEQYF.

The chain carries TRBV7-6 and TRBJ1-1; D is possibly TRBD1 (5 bases). CDR1 SGHVS and CDR2 FNYEAQ come from the germline V gene. The length of the CDR3 is 14 residues. V was pared by 0 bases and J by 5 bases, with 10 bases between. The CDR3 bases are TGTGCCAGCAGCTTAGCGCGGAGGGGTACTGAAGCTTTCTTT. This gives the protein CASSLARRGTEAFF.

This clone was seen only once. The rearrangement joins TRBV28 to TRBJ2-3, with D possibly being TRBD2 (6 bases). This CDR3 region has 15 residues. Trimming shortened V by 7 bases and J by 0 bases, and 14 bases separated the two germline ends. CDR1 is MDHEN, CDR2 SYDVKM, per germline. The CDR3 spells CASMGGGTSTDTQYF. CDR3 nucleotides: TGTGCCAGCATGGGTGGAGGGACTAGCACAGATACGCAGTATTTT.